Each of the 28 T cell receptor beta chains below was sequenced from the same sample in a study of CDR3 diversity in severe acne. Each CDR3 protein gets one entry after TCRdb re-called the PCR reads with MiXCR. Of about 76,000 distinct CDR3 sequences in the sample, roughly 51% are singletons; the top ten hold 13% to 15%. Sequencing was done on a sample of blood. The receptors shown here come from a male donor in good health, without acne.

Regarding this clonotype: Sequence at one end of the junction differs from germline and may be a read error. The V call is TRBV29-1, the J call TRBJ1-1, with D maybe TRBD1 (6 bases). The CDR3 spans 16 residues. Germline CDR1 SQVTM, CDR2 ANQGSEA. The DNA for the CDR3 is TGCAGCGTTGAAGAATACTCGGGACACATGAACACTGAAACTTTCTTT. This encodes CSVEEYSGHMNTETFF. The whole variable domain, remainder taken from reference TRBV29-1 and TRBJ1-1, is SAVISQKPSRDICQRGTSLTIQCQVDSQVTMMFWYRQQPGQSLTLIATANQGSEATYESGFVIDKFPISRPNLTFSTLTVSNMSPEDSSIYLCSVEEYSGHMNTETFFGQGTRLTVV.

This CDR3 reads CSARTTDYQPQHF. The CDR3 DNA reads TGCAGTGCTAGGACGACCGATTATCAGCCCCAGCATTTT. The chain employs TRBV20-1 and TRBJ1-5; D remains unclear. Trimming stripped 3 bases from V and 5 bases from J, with 11 bases between. Per germline, CDR1 DFQATT and CDR2 SNEGSKA (reference sequence). This CDR3 is built from 13 residues.

By frequency in the sample, this clonotype is medium-sized. The rearrangement links TRBV5-1 to TRBJ2-1; D gene ambiguous. V was pared by 0 bases and J by 13 bases, with 11 bases between. This CDR3 spans 12 amino acids. Germline values: CDR1 SGHRS, CDR2 YFSETQ. CDR3 DNA: TGCGCCAGCAGCTTGGACGACGGTACCCAGTTCTTC. Translation: CASSLDDGTQFF.

Only a few counts were recorded for this clonotype. The chain has TRBV9 and TRBJ2-2; 12 nucleotides align to TRBD2. Germline V lookup: CDR1 SGDLS, CDR2 YYNGEE. Trimming cost V 3 bases and J 6 bases; bases outside gene matches: 6. The CDR3 covers 16 residues. This CDR3 is CASSAPLAGGAGELFF. CDR3 coding DNA: TGTGCCAGCAGCGCCCCACTAGCGGGAGGTGCCGGGGAGCTGTTTTTT.

The V call is TRBV2, the J call TRBJ2-1, with D unclear. This CDR3 region has 14 residues. Germline-derived CDR1 and CDR2 are SNHLY and FYNNEI. V shed 7 bases and J shed 5 bases, with 15 bases lying between them. The CDR3 DNA follows: TGTGCCAGCACTGTCGGGCAGGCTAACAATGAGCAGTTCTTC. Encoded protein: CASTVGQANNEQFF. Combining the CDR3 with reference TRBV2 and TRBJ2-1 gives the whole variable domain EPEVTQTPSHQVTQMGQEVILRCVPISNHLYFYWYRQILGQKVEFLVSFYNNEISEKSEIFDDQFSVERPDGSNFTLKIRSTKLEDSAMYFCASTVGQANNEQFFGPGTRLTVL.

The chain carries TRBV24-1 and TRBJ2-1, with 8 bases matching TRBD1. V shed 3 bases and J 6 bases; nucleotides not matched to a gene: 12. This CDR3 is built from 17 residues. Per the germline V gene, CDR1 is KGHDR and CDR2 is SFDVKD. CDR3 amino acids: CATSDRRDRYKRNEQFF. Here the CDR3 DNA reads TGTGCCACCAGTGATCGCCGGGACAGGTACAAACGCAATGAGCAGTTCTTC.

This clonotype was observed once. This rearrangement joins TRBV7-9 to TRBJ2-7; 12 nucleotides match TRBD1. CDR1 is SEHNR and CDR2 is FQNEAQ in the germline V gene (reference sequence). The V and J ends lost 5 bases and 5 bases, in that order; junction bases with no gene match: 4. The CDR3 spans 14 residues. The CDR3 nucleotides are TGTGCCAGCAGCCCCGGGGACAGGGGGCACGAGCAGTACTTC. Protein sequence: CASSPGDRGHEQYF.

As for this clonotype: A read error may account for a junction end that differs from germline. The V gene is TRBV19, the J gene TRBJ1-4, with TRBD1 identical over 7 bases. Germline CDR1 and CDR2: LNHDA and SQIVND (reference sequence). This CDR3 region has 15 residues. The CDR3 nucleotides read TGTACCAGTAGTATAGGTCGACAGGGCTATGAAAAACTGTTTTTT. Translating it yields CTSSIGRQGYEKLFF.

V gene TRBV6-1 combines with J gene TRBJ1-2; 7 bases match TRBD1. The CDR3 is 16 residues long. Germline lookup yields CDR1 MNHNS and CDR2 SASEGT. J gave up 1 base and V 6 bases, and 11 bases lay outside the gene matches. CDR3 nucleotides: TGTGCCAGCAGCCCCTCTGGACAGGATCTTAACTATGGCTACACCTTC. Residues: CASSPSGQDLNYGYTF.

CDR3 DNA: TGTGCCAGCAGTTATTTGGGGAGTAAAAACATTCAGTACTTC. Translating it yields CASSYLGSKNIQYF. The rearrangement links TRBV6-5 to TRBJ2-4; D is perhaps TRBD2 (5 bases). Looked up from germline, CDR1 is MNHEY and CDR2 is SVGAGI. The V end was cut by 3 bases, the J end by 4 bases, with 10 bases between. There are 14 residues in the CDR3.

To note about this clonotype: With a much larger clone just one base away, this may be a read error. Likely a read error: the CDR3 ends without its conserved phenylalanine or tryptophan. The chain recombines TRBV27 with TRBJ2-7, with a possible D match to TRBD1 (6 bases). CDR1 and CDR2 from the germline V gene are MNHEY and SMNVEV (reference sequence). Trimming shortened V by 5 bases and J by 3 bases, and 11 bases separated the two germline ends. CDR3 length: 13 amino acids. CDR3 DNA sequence: TGTGCCAGCAGTACCGGGACAAACTACGAGCAGTACCTC. It codes for CASSTGTNYEQYL.

The J gene is TRBJ2-7, the V gene TRBV27; 11 positions match TRBD2. Losses at the gene ends were 7 bases for V and 4 bases for J; bases not matched to a gene: 3. Germline-derived CDR1 and CDR2 are MNHEY and SMNVEV (reference sequence). The CDR3 extends over 13 amino acids. CDR3 residues: CASNLAGGYEQYF. The CDR3 nucleotides are TGTGCCAGCAACTTAGCGGGGGGGTACGAGCAGTACTTC.

This clonotype was recorded many times. This chain joins TRBV25-1 and TRBJ2-5; 10 nucleotides match TRBD2. This CDR3 spans 17 amino acids. Trimming removed 6 bases from V and 5 bases from J; junction bases left unmatched: 15. Germline values: CDR1 MGHDK, CDR2 SYGVNS. CDR3 in amino acids: CASSDGMLAGVRETQYF. Here the CDR3 DNA reads TGTGCCAGCAGCGACGGGATGCTAGCGGGAGTACGGGAGACCCAGTACTTC.

The V and J genes are TRBV2 and TRBJ2-7; TRBD1 matches at 9 bases. The ends lost 7 bases at V and 0 bases at J; junction bases unmatched: 13. The CDR3 totals 17 residues. Germline CDR1 and CDR2: SNHLY and FYNNEI. The CDR3 spells CASTNFQQGASSYEQYF. The CDR3 region has the DNA TGTGCCAGCACCAACTTTCAACAGGGGGCGAGCTCCTACGAGCAGTACTTC.

This clonotype has at least ten counts. CDR3 coding DNA: TGTGCCAGCAGTTTAAGTCAGCTAGCCAAAAACATTCAGTACTTC. As protein: CASSLSQLAKNIQYF. The V gene is TRBV28, the J gene TRBJ2-4; no reliable D call. Germline-derived CDR1 and CDR2 are MDHEN and SYDVKM. Trimming took 2 bases from V and 0 from J, leaving 8 bases between them. The length of the CDR3 is 15 residues.

J is TRBJ1-5 and V is TRBV7-8; D might be TRBD1 (6 bases). Germline CDR1 SGHVS, CDR2 FQNEAQ. The CDR3 covers 16 residues. V shed 1 base and J shed 3 bases, with 13 bases lying between them. This CDR3 is CASSLGGTLYNQPQHF. The CDR3 DNA reads TGTGCCAGCAGCTTAGGGGGGACACTCTACAATCAGCCCCAGCATTTT.

This chain links TRBV7-2 with TRBJ2-1; 7 bases fit TRBD2. Trimming took 5 bases from V and 7 from J; bases not matched to a gene: 8. There are 14 residues in the CDR3. Germline V gene sequence: CDR1 SGHTA, CDR2 FQGNSA. The CDR3 region is CASSGVGGGNEQFF. The CDR3, as DNA: TGTGCCAGCAGCGGAGTGGGGGGGGGTAATGAGCAGTTCTTC.

This clonotype was seen ten or more times. This rearrangement joins TRBV4-1 to TRBJ1-1; D remains unclear. The CDR3 contains 14 residues. V gave up 0 bases and J gave up 8 bases, with 13 bases separating them. Germline CDR1 and CDR2: MGHRA and YSYEKL. Written as DNA, the CDR3 is TGCGCCAGCAGCCAAGAAAAGTCGGGAGCCGAAGCTTTCTTT. It translates to CASSQEKSGAEAFF.

This clonotype has at least ten counts. The rearrangement uses TRBV30 and TRBJ2-7; 10 positions match TRBD2. V shed 3 bases, J shed 5 bases, and the junction held 7 bases outside the gene matches. This CDR3 spans 14 amino acids. Germline CDR1 GTSNPN, CDR2 SVGIG (reference sequence). The chain's CDR3 is CAWSEGLAGDEQYF. The DNA of the CDR3 is TGTGCCTGGAGCGAGGGGCTAGCGGGAGACGAGCAGTACTTC. Full variable domain (missing parts from reference TRBV30 and TRBJ2-7): SQTIHQWPATLVQPVGSPLSLECTVEGTSNPNLYWYRQAAGRGLQLLFYSVGIGQISSEVPQNLSASRPQDRQFILSSKKLLLSDSGFYLCAWSEGLAGDEQYFGPGTRLTVT.

A remark on this clonotype: Just one base apart from a much larger clone, this may be a read error. The chain links TRBV25-1 to TRBJ2-7; a weak D match, TRBD1 (6 bases). Between the trimmed V and J ends, which lost 6 bases and 4 bases, there was a span of 7 bases. Germline V gene sequence: CDR1 MGHDK, CDR2 SYGVNS. This CDR3 comprises 11 residues. The CDR3 protein is CASRGGYEQYF. The CDR3 coding sequence is TGTGCCAGCAGAGGGGGATACGAGCAGTACTTC.

This clonotype was recorded only once. The J gene is TRBJ2-7, the V gene TRBV13, with TRBD2 matching 9 bases. This CDR3 is 16 amino acids long. V shed 7 bases and J 7 bases; nucleotides not matched to a gene: 17. Germline assignment: CDR1 PRHDT and CDR2 FYEKMQ (reference sequence). CDR3 residues: CASIRDWVAGVKEQYF. The CDR3 DNA reads TGTGCCAGCATCCGGGATTGGGTAGCGGGAGTGAAGGAGCAGTACTTC.

The chain couples TRBV5-5 to TRBJ1-1, with 8 bases fitting TRBD1. The J segment lost 5 bases and the V segment lost 0 bases, leaving 0 bases of the junction unmatched. The CDR3 contains 13 residues. Germline CDR1 is SGHKS and CDR2 is YYEKEE (reference sequence). CDR3 residues: CASSLDRGTEAFF. CDR3 bases: TGTGCCAGCAGCTTGGACAGGGGGACTGAAGCTTTCTTT.

The CDR3 region is CAISETGKRDTQYF. CDR3 DNA: TGTGCCATCAGCGAAACAGGGAAGCGGGATACGCAGTATTTT. The chain couples TRBV10-3 to TRBJ2-3; D may be TRBD1 (6 bases). The CDR3 length is 14 residues. V lost 6 bases, J lost 6 bases, and 16 bases lay in between. Germline assignment: CDR1 ENHRY and CDR2 SYGVKD.

This chain connects TRBV7-8 to TRBJ2-1; D gene uncertain. The germline CDR1 and CDR2 sequences are SGHVS and FQNEAQ. V lost 3 bases to trimming and J lost 0 bases, with 12 bases between them. This CDR3 is built from 16 residues. The CDR3 is CASSFQYESSYNEQFF. As DNA, the CDR3 is TGTGCCAGCAGCTTCCAGTACGAAAGCTCCTACAATGAGCAGTTCTTC.

CDR3 nucleotides: TGTGCCAGCAGTTACCCGGGACAGCCCTACGAGCAGTACTTC. Its protein is CASSYPGQPYEQYF. The chain combines TRBV7-9 with TRBJ2-7; 7 bases are a match to TRBD1. The V and J ends lost 6 bases and 2 bases, in that order; junction bases with no gene match: 7. This CDR3 spans 14 amino acids. Germline-derived CDR1 and CDR2 are SEHNR and FQNEAQ (reference sequence).

J is TRBJ1-1 and V is TRBV20-1; tentatively, D is TRBD1 (5 bases). The germline gives CDR1 DFQATT, CDR2 SNEGSKA (reference sequence). CDR3 length equals 11 residues. The CDR3 nucleotides are TGCAGCCCCTGGGACGGGATCCGTTTTTTCTTT. Protein sequence: CSPWDGIRFFF.

The CDR3 sequence: CASSLLSNTGELFF. CDR3 sequence (DNA): TGTGCCAGCAGCTTATTGAGCAACACCGGGGAGCTGTTTTTT. The chain recombines TRBV7-6 with TRBJ2-2, with no clear D. V lost 2 bases and J lost 2, with 6 bases in between. CDR3 length: 14 residues. Germline-derived CDR1 and CDR2 are SGHVS and FNYEAQ.

This sequence joins TRBV10-1 and TRBJ1-1; 7 bases fit TRBD1. The germline V gene has CDR1 WNHNN and CDR2 SYGVQD (reference sequence). V trimming: 3 bases; J trimming: 10 bases; junction bases outside the gene matches: 5. CDR3 length: 12 residues. The CDR3 reads CASSDDRAGAFF. The DNA for the CDR3 is TGCGCCAGCAGTGACGACAGGGCTGGAGCTTTCTTT.